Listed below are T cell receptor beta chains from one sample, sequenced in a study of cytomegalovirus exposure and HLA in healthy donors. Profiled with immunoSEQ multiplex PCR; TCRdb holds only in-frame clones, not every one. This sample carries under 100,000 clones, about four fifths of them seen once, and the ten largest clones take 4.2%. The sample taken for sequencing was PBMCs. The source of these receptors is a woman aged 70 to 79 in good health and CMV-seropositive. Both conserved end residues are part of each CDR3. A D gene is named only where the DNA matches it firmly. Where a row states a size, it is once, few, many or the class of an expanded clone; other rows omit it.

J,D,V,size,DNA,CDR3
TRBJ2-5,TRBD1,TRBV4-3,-,TGCGCCAGCAGCCAAGATAGGACAGGGTGGGAGACCCAGTACTTC,CASSQDRTGWETQYF
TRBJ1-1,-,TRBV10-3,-,TGTGCCACCCAGAGGACAGCCATGAACACTGAAGCTTTCTTT,CATQRTAMNTEAFF
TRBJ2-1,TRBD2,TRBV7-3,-,TGTGCCAGCAGCTTACTTGGCGGGAGCGCCCCCGATGAGCAGTTCTTC,CASSLLGGSAPDEQFF
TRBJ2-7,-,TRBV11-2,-,TGTGCCAGCAGCCAAGAAGCGGTCCCCTCCTACGAGCAGTACTTC,CASSQEAVPSYEQYF
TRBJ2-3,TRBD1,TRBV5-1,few,TGCGCCAGCACAATGCAGGGGGCAGATACGCAGTATTTT,CASTMQGADTQYF
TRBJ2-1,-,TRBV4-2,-,TGTGCCAGCAGCCAATGGCCTCAACAACGCGGTGAGCAGTTCTTC,CASSQWPQQRGEQFF
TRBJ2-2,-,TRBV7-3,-,TGTGCCAGCAGCTTAACACGAGTCGCGGACACCGGGGAGCTGTTTTTT,CASSLTRVADTGELFF
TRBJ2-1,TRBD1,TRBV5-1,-,TGCGCCAGCACTTCCGGGACAGGTCCTTCAGGCGAGCAGTTCTTC,CASTSGTGPSGEQFF
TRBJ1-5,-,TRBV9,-,TGTGCCAGCAGCGTAGGAGATCAGGGGCCCCAGCATTTT,CASSVGDQGPQHF
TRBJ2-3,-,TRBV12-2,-,TGTGCAAGTCGCTTAGCTACCCGGACAAGCCCTAGCACAGATACGCAGTATTTT,CASRLATRTSPSTDTQYF
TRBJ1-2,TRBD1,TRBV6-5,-,TGTGCCAGCAGAGGGGACAGGGGGACTTATGGCTACACCTTC,CASRGDRGTYGYTF
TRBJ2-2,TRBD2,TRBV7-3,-,TGTGCCAGCAGCTTGGGGCTAGCGGGCACCGGGGAGCTGTTTTTT,CASSLGLAGTGELFF
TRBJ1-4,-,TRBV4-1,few,TGCGCCAGCAGCCGCCTGGGGCAGGGAGGTGAAAAACTGTTTTTT,CASSRLGQGGEKLFF
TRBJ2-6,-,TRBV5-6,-,TGTGCCAGCATTTACTCTGGGGCCAACGTCCTGACTTTC,CASIYSGANVLTF
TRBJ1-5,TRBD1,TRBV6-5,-,TGTGCCAGCAGTCCCCTAGGGACAGACAAATCAGAGGAGCATTTT,CASSPLGTDKSEEHF
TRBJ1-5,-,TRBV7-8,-,TGTGCCAGCAGCTTAGAGGCGACACCTTATAGCAATCAGCCCCAGCATTTT,CASSLEATPYSNQPQHF